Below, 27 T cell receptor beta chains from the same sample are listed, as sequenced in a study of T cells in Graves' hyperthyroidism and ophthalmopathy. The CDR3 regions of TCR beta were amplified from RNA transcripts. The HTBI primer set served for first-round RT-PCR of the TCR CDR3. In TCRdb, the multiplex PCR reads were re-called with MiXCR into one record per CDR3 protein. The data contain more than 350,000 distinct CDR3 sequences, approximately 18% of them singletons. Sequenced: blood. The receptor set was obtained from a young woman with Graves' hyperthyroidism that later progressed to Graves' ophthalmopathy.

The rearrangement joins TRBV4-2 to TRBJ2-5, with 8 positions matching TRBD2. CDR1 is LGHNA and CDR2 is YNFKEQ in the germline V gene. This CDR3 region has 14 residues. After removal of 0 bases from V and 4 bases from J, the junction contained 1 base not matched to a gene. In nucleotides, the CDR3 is TGTGCCAGCAGCCAAGAAACTAGCGGAGAGACCCAGTACTTC. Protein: CASSQETSGETQYF.

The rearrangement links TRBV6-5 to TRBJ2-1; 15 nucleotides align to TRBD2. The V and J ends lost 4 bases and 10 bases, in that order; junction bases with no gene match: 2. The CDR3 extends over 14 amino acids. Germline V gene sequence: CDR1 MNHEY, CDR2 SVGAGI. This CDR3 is CASSWTSGGVEQFF. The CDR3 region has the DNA TGTGCCAGCAGTTGGACTAGCGGGGGGGTCGAGCAGTTCTTC.

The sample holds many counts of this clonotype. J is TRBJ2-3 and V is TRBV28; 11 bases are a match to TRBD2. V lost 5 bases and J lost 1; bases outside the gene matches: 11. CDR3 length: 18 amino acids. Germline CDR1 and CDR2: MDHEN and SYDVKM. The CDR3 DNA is TGTGCCAGCAGTCTAACTAGCGGGAGTTCCCTGGGCACAGATACGCAGTATTTT. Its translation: CASSLTSGSSLGTDTQYF.

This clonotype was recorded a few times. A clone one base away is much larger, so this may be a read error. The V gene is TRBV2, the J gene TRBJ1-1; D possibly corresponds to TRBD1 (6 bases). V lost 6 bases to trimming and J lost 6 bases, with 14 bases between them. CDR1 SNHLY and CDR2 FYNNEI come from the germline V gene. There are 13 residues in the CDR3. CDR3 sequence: CASSHRASAEAFF. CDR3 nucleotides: TGTGCCAGCAGCCACAGGGCTTCCGCTGAAGCTTTCTTT.

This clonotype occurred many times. This CDR3 reads CSAITSVGTGELFF. Written as DNA, the CDR3 is TGCAGTGCAATTACTAGCGTGGGCACCGGGGAGCTGTTTTTT. The chain links TRBV20-1 to TRBJ2-2; 7 bases align to TRBD2. Germline CDR1 is DFQATT and CDR2 is SNEGSKA (reference sequence). V shed 6 bases and J 4 bases; nucleotides not matched to a gene: 8. This CDR3 has 14 amino acids.

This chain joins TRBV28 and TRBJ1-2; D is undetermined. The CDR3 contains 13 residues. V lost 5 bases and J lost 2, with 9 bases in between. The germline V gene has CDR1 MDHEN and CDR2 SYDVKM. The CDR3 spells CASSKQLNYGYTF. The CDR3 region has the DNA TGTGCCAGCAGTAAACAGCTAAACTATGGCTACACCTTC.

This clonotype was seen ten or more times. The CDR3 here is CSARDSGRDGNEQFF. In nucleotides, the CDR3 is TGCAGTGCTAGAGATAGCGGGAGGGACGGCAATGAGCAGTTCTTC. The V call is TRBV20-1, the J call TRBJ2-1; 11 bases map to TRBD2. V lost 0 bases, J lost 6 bases, and 4 bases stayed unmatched. CDR3 length: 15 residues. The germline CDR1 and CDR2 sequences are DFQATT and SNEGSKA (reference sequence).

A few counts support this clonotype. Here the CDR3 reads CAIGGGSGHTDTQYF. For the CDR3, the DNA is TGTGCCATCGGTGGAGGCAGTGGGCACACAGATACGCAGTATTTT. V and J are TRBV10-3 and TRBJ2-3; D perhaps matches TRBD2 (5 bases). Germline loops: CDR1 ENHRY, CDR2 SYGVKD. CDR3 length equals 15 residues. Trimming stripped 8 bases from V and 2 bases from J, with 17 bases between.

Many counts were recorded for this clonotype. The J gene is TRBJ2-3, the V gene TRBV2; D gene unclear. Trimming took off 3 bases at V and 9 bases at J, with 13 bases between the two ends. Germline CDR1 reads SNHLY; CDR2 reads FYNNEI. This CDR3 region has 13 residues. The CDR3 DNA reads TGTGCCAGCAGTGATGGGCGGCCCGGGACGCAGTATTTT. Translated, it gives CASSDGRPGTQYF. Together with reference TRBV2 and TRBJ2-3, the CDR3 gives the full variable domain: EPEVTQTPSHQVTQMGQEVILRCVPISNHLYFYWYRQILGQKVEFLVSFYNNEISEKSEIFDDQFSVERPDGSNFTLKIRSTKLEDSAMYFCASSDGRPGTQYFGPGTRLTVL.

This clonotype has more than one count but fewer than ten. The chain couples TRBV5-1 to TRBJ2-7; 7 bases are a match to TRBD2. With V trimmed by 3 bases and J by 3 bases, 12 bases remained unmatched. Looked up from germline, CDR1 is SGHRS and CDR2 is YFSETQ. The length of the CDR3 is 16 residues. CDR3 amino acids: CASSSGGARLGYEQYF. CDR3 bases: TGCGCCAGCAGCTCGGGGGGTGCCCGACTAGGCTACGAGCAGTACTTC.

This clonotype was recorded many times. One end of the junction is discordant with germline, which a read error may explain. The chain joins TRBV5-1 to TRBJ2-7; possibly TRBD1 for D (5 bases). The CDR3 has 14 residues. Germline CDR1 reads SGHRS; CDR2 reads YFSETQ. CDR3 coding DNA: TGTGCCAGCAGCTTAGGCCAGGGCTACTACGAGCAGTACTTC. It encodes CASSLGQGYYEQYF.

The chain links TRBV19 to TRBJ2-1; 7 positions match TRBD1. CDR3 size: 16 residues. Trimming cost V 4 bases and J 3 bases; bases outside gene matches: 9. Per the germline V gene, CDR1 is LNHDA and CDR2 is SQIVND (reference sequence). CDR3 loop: CASSTRDRVVYNEQFF. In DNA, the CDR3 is TGTGCCAGTAGTACGAGAGACAGGGTGGTCTACAATGAGCAGTTCTTC.

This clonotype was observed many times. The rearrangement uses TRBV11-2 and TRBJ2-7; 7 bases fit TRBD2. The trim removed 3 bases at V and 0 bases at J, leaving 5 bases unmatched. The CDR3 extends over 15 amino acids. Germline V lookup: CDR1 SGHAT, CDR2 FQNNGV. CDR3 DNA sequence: TGTGCCAGCAGCTTCGGCGGGGGTGGCTCCTACGAGCAGTACTTC. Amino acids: CASSFGGGGSYEQYF.

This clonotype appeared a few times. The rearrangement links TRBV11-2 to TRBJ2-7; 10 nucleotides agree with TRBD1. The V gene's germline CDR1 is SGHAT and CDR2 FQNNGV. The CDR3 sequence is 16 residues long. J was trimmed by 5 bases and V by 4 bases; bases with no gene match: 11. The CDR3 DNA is TGTGCCAGCAGCTCCCGCTTCGGACAGGGGGAACACGAGCAGTACTTC. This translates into CASSSRFGQGEHEQYF.

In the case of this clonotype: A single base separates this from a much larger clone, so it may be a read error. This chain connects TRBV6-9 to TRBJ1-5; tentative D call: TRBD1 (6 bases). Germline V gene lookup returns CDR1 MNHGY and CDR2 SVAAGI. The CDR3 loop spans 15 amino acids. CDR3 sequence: CARSYGQSSYQPQHF. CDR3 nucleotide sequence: TGTGCCCGCAGTTACGGACAGAGCAGCTATCAGCCCCAGCATTTT.

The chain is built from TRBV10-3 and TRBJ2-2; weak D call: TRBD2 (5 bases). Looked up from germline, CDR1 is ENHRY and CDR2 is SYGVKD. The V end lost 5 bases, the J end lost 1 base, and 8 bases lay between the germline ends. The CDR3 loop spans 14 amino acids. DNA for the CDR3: TGTGCCATCAGTCCGAGCGGGAACACCGGGGAGCTGTTTTTT. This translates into CAISPSGNTGELFF.

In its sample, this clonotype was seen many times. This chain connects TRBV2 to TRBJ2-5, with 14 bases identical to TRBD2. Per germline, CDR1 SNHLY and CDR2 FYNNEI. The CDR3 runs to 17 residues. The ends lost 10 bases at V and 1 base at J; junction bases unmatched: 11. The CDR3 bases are TGTGCCACCCCCCGACTAGCGGGGGGGAGCGTCCAAGAGACCCAGTACTTC. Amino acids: CATPRLAGGSVQETQYF.

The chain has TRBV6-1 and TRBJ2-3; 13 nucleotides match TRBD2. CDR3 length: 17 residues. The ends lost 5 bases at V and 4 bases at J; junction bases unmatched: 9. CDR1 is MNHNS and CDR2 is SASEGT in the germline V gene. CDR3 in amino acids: CASSPWTSGSLADTQYF. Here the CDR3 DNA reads TGTGCCAGCAGTCCATGGACTAGCGGGAGCCTGGCAGATACGCAGTATTTT.

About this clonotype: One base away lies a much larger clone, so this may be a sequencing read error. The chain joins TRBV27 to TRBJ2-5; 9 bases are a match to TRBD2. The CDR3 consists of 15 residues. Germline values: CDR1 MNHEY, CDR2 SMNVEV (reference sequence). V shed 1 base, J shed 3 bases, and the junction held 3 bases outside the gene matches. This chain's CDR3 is CASSLWASGKETQYF. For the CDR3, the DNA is TGTGCCAGCAGTTTATGGGCTAGCGGGAAAGAGACCCAGTACTTC.

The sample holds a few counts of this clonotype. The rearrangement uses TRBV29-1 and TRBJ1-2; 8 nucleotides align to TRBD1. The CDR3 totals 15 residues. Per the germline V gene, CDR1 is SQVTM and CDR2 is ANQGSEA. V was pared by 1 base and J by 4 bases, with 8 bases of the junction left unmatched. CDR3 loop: CSVEGTGTGAYGYTF. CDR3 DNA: TGCAGCGTTGAAGGCACCGGGACAGGAGCCTATGGCTACACCTTC. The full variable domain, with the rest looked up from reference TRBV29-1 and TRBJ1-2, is SAVISQKPSRDICQRGTSLTIQCQVDSQVTMMFWYRQQPGQSLTLIATANQGSEATYESGFVIDKFPISRPNLTFSTLTVSNMSPEDSSIYLCSVEGTGTGAYGYTFGSGTRLTVV.

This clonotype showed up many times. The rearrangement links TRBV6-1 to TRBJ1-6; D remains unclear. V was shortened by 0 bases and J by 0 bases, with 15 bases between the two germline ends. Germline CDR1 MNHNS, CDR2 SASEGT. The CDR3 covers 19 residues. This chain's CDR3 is CASSEARVALSSYNSPLHF. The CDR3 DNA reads TGTGCCAGCAGTGAAGCGCGGGTGGCATTGAGCTCCTATAATTCACCCCTCCACTTT.

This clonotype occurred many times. The DNA for the CDR3 is TGTGCCAGCGGACAGGGCTCTGGAAACACCATATATTTT. Translating it yields CASGQGSGNTIYF. This rearrangement joins TRBV19 to TRBJ1-3, with 8 bases identical to TRBD1. CDR1 is LNHDA and CDR2 is SQIVND in the germline V gene (reference sequence). This CDR3 comprises 13 residues. V was clipped by 9 bases and J by 0 bases; unmatched bases: 1. Full variable domain (rest looked up from reference TRBV19 and TRBJ1-3): DGGITQSPKYLFRKEGQNVTLSCEQNLNHDAMYWYRQDPGQGLRLIYYSQIVNDFQKGDIAEGYSVSREKKESFPLTVTSAQKNPTAFYLCASGQGSGNTIYFGEGSWLTVV.

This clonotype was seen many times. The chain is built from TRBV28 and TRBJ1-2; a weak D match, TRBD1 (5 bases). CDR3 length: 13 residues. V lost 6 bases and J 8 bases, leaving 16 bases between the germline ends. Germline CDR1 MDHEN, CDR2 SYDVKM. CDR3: CASSRGEGSGYTF. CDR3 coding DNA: TGTGCCAGCAGCCGAGGGGAAGGGAGCGGCTACACCTTC.

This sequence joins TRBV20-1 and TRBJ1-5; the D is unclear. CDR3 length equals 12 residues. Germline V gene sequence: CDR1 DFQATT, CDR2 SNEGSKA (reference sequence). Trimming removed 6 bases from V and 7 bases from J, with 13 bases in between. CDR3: CSAVSGDQPQHF. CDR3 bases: TGCAGTGCCGTTAGCGGTGACCAGCCCCAGCATTTT.

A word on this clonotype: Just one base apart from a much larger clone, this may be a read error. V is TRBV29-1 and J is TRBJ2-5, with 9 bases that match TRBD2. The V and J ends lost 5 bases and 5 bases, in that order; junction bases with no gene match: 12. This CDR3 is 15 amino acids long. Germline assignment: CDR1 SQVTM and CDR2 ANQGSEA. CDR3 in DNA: TGCAGCGTTCAACTAGCTAGCGGGGTGAAGGAGACCCAGTACTTC. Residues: CSVQLASGVKETQYF.

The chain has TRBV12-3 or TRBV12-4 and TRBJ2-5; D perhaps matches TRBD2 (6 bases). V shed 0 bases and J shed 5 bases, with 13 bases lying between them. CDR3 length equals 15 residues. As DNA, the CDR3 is TGTGCCAGCAGTTTAGCGCTGAGGGCGGGGGAGACCCAGTACTTC. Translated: CASSLALRAGETQYF.

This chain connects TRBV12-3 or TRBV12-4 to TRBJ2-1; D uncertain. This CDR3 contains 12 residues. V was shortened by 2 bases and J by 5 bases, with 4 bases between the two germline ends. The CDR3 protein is CASSLLDNEQFF. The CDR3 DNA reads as TGTGCCAGCAGTTTATTGGACAATGAGCAGTTCTTC.